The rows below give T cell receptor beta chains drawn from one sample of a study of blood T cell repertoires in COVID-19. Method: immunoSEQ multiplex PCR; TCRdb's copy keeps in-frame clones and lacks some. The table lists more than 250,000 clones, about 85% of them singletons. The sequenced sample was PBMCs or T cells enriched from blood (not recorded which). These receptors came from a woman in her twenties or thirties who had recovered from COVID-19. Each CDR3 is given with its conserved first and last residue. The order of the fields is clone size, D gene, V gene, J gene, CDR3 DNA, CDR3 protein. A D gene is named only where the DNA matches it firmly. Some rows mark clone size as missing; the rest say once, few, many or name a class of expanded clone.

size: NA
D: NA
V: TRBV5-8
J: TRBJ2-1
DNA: TGTGCCAGCAGACCCCGGTGGAGGGACAATGAGCAGTTCTTC
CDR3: CASRPRWRDNEQFF

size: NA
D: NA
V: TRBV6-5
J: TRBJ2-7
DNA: TGTGCCAGCAGTAGGCAGGGGTCCTACGAGCAGTACTTC
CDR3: CASSRQGSYEQYF

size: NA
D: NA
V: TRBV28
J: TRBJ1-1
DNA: TGTGCCAGCAGACGGGGGGACACTGAAGCTTTCTTT
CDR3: CASRRGDTEAFF

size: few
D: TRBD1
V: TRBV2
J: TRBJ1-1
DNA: TGTGCCAGCAGGGGGCTTACAGGGGTATCTGACACTGAAGCTTTCTTT
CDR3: CASRGLTGVSDTEAFF

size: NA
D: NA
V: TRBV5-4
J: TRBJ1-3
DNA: TGTGCCAGCAGCTGGCAGGGTTCCTCTGGAAACACCATATATTTT
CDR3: CASSWQGSSGNTIYF

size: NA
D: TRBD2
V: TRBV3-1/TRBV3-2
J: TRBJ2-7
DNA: TGTGCCAGCAGCCCTTACCCCTCCGGGACTAGTCGCTACGAGCAGTACTTC
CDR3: CASSPYPSGTSRYEQYF

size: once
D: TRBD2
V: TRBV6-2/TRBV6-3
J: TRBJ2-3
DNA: TGTGCCAGCAGCCCCCGTGTAGCGGGGACCCGCGGCACAGATACGCAGTATTTT
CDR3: CASSPRVAGTRGTDTQYF

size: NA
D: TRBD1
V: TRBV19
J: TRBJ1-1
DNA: TGTGCCAGTAGCACTTTCAGTACAGGGGGGACTGAAGCTTTCTTT
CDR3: CASSTFSTGGTEAFF

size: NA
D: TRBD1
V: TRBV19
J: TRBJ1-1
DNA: TGTGCCAGTAGTATCTGGGACAGTGAAGCTTTCTTT
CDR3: CASSIWDSEAFF

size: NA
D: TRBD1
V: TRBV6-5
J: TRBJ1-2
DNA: TGTGCCAGCAGTTACCGAGGGGGCGCGGACGGCTACACCTTC
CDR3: CASSYRGGADGYTF

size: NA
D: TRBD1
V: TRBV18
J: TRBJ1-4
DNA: TGTGCCAGCTCCCCCGGCCGACAGGGGCCCCGGGAAAAACTGTTTTTT
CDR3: CASSPGRQGPREKLFF

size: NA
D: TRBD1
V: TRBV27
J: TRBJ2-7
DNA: TGTGCCAGCAGTTTCGGGACAGGCTCCTACGAGCAGTACTTC
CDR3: CASSFGTGSYEQYF

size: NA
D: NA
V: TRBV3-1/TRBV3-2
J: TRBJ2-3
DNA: TGTGCCAGCAGCCTCGGACTTGCCGCAGATACGCAGTATTTT
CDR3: CASSLGLAADTQYF

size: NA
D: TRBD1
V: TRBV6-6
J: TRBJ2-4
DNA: TGTGCCAGCAGCCTCGACAGGGGGCCAAACATTCAGTACTTC
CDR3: CASSLDRGPNIQYF

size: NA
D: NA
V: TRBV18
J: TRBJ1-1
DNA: TGTGCCAGCTCACCACGGCAGGGGCTGTACACTGAAGCTTTCTTT
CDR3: CASSPRQGLYTEAFF

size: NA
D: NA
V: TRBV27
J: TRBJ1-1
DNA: TGTGCCAGCAGTTTGAGGAGGGACACTGAAGCTTTCTTT
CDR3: CASSLRRDTEAFF

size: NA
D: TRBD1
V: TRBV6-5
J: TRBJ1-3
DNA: TGTGCCAGCAGGGACAGGGGAAACACCATATATTTT
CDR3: CASRDRGNTIYF

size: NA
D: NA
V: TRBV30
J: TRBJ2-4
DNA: TGTGCCTGGAGCCTCCAGGGGAGTAGGGACATTCAGTACTTC
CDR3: CAWSLQGSRDIQYF

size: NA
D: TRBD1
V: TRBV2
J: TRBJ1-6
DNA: TGTGCCAGCAGCGGTGATGGGGACAGTAATTCACCCCTCCACTTT
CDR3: CASSGDGDSNSPLHF

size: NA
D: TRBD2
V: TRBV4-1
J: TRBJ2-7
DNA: TGCGCCAGCAGCCCGAAGGTAGCGGGGGATTACGAGCAGTACTTC
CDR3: CASSPKVAGDYEQYF

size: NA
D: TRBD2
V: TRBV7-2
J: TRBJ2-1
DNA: TGTGCCAGCGTGGTCGGGAGGGGGACCTACAATGAGCAGTTCTTC
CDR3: CASVVGRGTYNEQFF

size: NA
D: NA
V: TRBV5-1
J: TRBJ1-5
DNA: TGCGCCAGCAGCTTGGGGTCGGGGAATTCGGGCAATCAGCCCCAGCATTTT
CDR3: CASSLGSGNSGNQPQHF

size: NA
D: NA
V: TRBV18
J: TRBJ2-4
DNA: TGTGCCAGCTCACCAGTGGCCGCCCGGGAACGGGCCAAAAACATTCAGTACTTC
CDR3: CASSPVAARERAKNIQYF

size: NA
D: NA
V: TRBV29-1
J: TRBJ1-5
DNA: TGCAGCGCAGCGCGGGGGGCGGATCAGCCCCAGCATTTT
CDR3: CSAARGADQPQHF

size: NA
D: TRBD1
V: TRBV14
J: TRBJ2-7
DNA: TGTGCCAGCAGCCAAGGGACAGGGTCCTACGAGCAGTACTTC
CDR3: CASSQGTGSYEQYF

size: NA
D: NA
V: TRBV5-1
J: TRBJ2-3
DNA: TGCGCCAGCAGGGGCTCAGATACGCAGTATTTT
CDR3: CASRGSDTQYF

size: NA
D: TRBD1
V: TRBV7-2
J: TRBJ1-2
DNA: TGTGCCAGCAGCCCCGACAGGGATGGCTATGGCTACACCTTC
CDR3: CASSPDRDGYGYTF

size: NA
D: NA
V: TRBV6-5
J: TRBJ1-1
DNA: TGTGCCAGCAGCACGACAGAGAACACTGAAGCTTTCTTT
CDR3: CASSTTENTEAFF

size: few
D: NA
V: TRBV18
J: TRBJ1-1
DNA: TGTGCCAGCTCACCCGGCAGGGCCGCTGAAGCTTTCTTT
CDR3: CASSPGRAAEAFF

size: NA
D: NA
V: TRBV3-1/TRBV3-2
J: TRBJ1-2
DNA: TGTGCCAGCAGCCAAGATACGGGTAACTATGGCTACACCTTC
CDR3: CASSQDTGNYGYTF

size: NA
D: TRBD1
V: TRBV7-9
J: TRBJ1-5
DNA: TGTGCCAGCAGCTTAGTGACAGGGGGGGTTATAGGCAATCAGCCCCAGCATTTT
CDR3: CASSLVTGGVIGNQPQHF

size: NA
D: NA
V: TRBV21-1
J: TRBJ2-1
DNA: TGTGCCAGCAGCAAACCCCAGGGCTACAATGAGCAGTTCTTC
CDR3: CASSKPQGYNEQFF

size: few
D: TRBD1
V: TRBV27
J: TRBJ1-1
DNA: TGTGCCAGCAGCGTGAGGGGACAGGACGTGTCTTTCTTT
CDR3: CASSVRGQDVSFF

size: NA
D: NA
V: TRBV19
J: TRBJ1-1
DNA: TGTGCCAGTAGTATACGGTACGTGAACACTGAAGCTTTCTTT
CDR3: CASSIRYVNTEAFF

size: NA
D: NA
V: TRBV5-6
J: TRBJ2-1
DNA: TGTGCCAGCAGCTTGGGAATCGGGAGCTCCTACAATGAGCAGTTCTTC
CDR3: CASSLGIGSSYNEQFF

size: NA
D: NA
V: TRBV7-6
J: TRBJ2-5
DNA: TGTGCCAGCAGCCGGACAGTGTACCAAGAGACCCAGTACTTC
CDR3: CASSRTVYQETQYF

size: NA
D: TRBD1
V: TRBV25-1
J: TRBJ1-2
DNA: TGTGCCAGCAGCCGACAGGGGGCGTTATATGGCTACACCTTC
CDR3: CASSRQGALYGYTF

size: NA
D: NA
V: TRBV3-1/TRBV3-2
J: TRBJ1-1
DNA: TGTGCCAGCAGCCAAGTTGGTCAGGTTAACACTGAAGCTTTCTTT
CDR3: CASSQVGQVNTEAFF

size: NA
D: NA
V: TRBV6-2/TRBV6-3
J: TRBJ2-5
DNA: TGTGCCAGCAGTCCGGTTGGGGCCTATCAAGAGACCCAGTACTTC
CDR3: CASSPVGAYQETQYF

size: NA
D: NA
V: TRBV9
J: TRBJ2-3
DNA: TGTGCCAGCAGCGATCGGGGACTCACAGATACGCAGTATTTT
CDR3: CASSDRGLTDTQYF

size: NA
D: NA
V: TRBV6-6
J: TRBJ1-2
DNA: TGTGCCAGCAGTTCAAATGGGGGGGACTATGGCTACACCTTC
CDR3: CASSSNGGDYGYTF

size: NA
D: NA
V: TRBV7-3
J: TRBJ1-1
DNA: TGTGCCAGCAGCTTTTCCCCCGGTCTCCCTCACACTGAAGCTTTCTTT
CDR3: CASSFSPGLPHTEAFF

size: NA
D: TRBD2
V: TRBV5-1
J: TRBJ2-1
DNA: TGCGCCAGCAGCGCGGGACTAGCGGGAACAAATTACAATGAGCAGTTCTTC
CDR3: CASSAGLAGTNYNEQFF

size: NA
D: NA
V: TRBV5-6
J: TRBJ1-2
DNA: TGTGCCAGCAGCCCGCGAGACTCATATGGCTACACCTTC
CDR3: CASSPRDSYGYTF

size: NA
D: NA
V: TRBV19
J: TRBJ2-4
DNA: TGTGCCAGTAGTACAAGGACAGACGGAGCCAAAAACATTCAGTACTTC
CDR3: CASSTRTDGAKNIQYF

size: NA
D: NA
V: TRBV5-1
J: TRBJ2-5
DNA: TGCGCCAGCAGCATTAACCCGACAGGCCTCCAAGAGACCCAGTACTTC
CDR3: CASSINPTGLQETQYF

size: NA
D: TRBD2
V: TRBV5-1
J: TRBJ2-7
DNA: TGCGCCAGCACCATTCCTGGACTAGCGGGGGGTCGATACTTC
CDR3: CASTIPGLAGGRYF

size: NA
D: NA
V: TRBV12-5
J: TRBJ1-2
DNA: TGTGCTAGTGGTTTGGTGGGGGGTTTGACTGGCTACACCTTC
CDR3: CASGLVGGLTGYTF

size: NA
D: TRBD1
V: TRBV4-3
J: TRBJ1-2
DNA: TGCGCCAGCAGCCAAGATTACAGGGGCCCATATGGCTACACCTTC
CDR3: CASSQDYRGPYGYTF

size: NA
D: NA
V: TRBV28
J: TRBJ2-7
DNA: TGTGCCAGCATGCAGGGTTTCTACGAGCAGTACTTC
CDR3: CASMQGFYEQYF

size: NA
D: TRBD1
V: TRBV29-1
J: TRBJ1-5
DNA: TGCAGCGTCTCATCGGACAGGCGACAGCCCCAGCATTTT
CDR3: CSVSSDRRQPQHF

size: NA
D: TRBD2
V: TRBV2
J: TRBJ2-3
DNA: TGTGCTACCCAGCGTAGCGGGGGCACAGATACGCAGTATTTT
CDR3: CATQRSGGTDTQYF

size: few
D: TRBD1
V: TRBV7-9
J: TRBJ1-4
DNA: TGTGCCAGCAGCTTCAGGGGGACTAATGAAAAACTGTTTTTT
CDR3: CASSFRGTNEKLFF

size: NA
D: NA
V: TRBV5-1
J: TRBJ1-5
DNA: TGCGCCAGCAGCTTTAGGGACTACTTAATTCAGCCCCAGCATTTT
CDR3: CASSFRDYLIQPQHF

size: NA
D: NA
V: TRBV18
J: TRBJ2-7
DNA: TGTGCCAGCTCACCCTTCCGGGAGTCCTACGAGCAGTACTTC
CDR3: CASSPFRESYEQYF